This T cell receptor beta chain was sequenced for a study of blood T cell repertoires in COVID-19. The germline gives CDR1 SNHLY, CDR2 FYNNEI. The CDR3 runs 14 residues. The V and J ends lost 6 bases and 0 bases respectively, with 8 bases between them. In the source study's methods: Reference gene primer amplification gave nucleated cell count estimates. Here immunoSEQ multiplex PCR was the method, and the copy in TCRdb shows in-frame clones only, minus some. That table gives V, J and clone size, and the DNA gave D and trimming. The data show around 50,000 clones, 85% to 90% seen once. This sequence was found in a man aged 50 to 59 with active COVID-19. The J gene is TRBJ2-2, the V gene TRBV2; D not certain. Sequenced: peripheral blood. In DNA, the CDR3 is TGTGCCAGCAGACCACGGTCGAACACCGGGGAGCTGTTTTTT. It specifies CASRPRSNTGELFF.